These 24 T cell receptor beta chains were all obtained from the same sample, sequenced in a study of T cell repertoires in cytomegalovirus infection. TCRdb reprocessed the reads via MiXCR and lists one record per CDR3 protein. The sample carries about 470,000 distinct CDR3 sequences, under 55% recorded once. No cognate antigen is known for these TCRs. Sequencing was performed on cultured PBMCs, taken from culture after CMV antigen stimulation. These receptors all come from a human donor in good health (CMV status not recorded). Some clones in this sample may be carry-over from other donors' samples.

This chain joins TRBV12-3 or TRBV12-4 and TRBJ2-5; possibly TRBD2 for D (6 bases). CDR3 size: 15 residues. Trimming took 1 base from V and 0 from J, leaving 9 bases between them. The CDR3 region is CASSLVASDQETQYF. CDR3 sequence (DNA): TGTGCCAGCAGTTTAGTGGCTAGCGACCAAGAGACCCAGTACTTC.

This clonotype was recorded a few times. V usage is TRBV7-6 and J usage is TRBJ2-5; no firm D call. The CDR3 contains 14 residues. Trimming cost V 1 base and J 0 bases, with 6 bases left between them. Germline V gives CDR1 SGHVS, CDR2 FNYEAQ. The CDR3 DNA follows: TGTGCCAGCAGCTTAGAATATGACCAAGAGACCCAGTACTTC. It specifies CASSLEYDQETQYF.

V gene TRBV27 combines with J gene TRBJ2-5; 15 bases agree with TRBD2. The CDR3 is 16 amino acids. Per germline, CDR1 MNHEY and CDR2 SMNVEV (reference sequence). After removal of 2 bases from V and 5 bases from J, the junction contained 3 bases not matched to a gene. CDR3 sequence reads: CASSLRGTSGGETQYF. CDR3 nucleotide sequence: TGTGCCAGCAGTTTAAGGGGGACTAGCGGGGGGGAGACCCAGTACTTC.

The V gene is TRBV15, the J gene TRBJ2-5; no firm D call. Germline V gene data show CDR1 as LNHNV and CDR2 as YYDKDF (reference sequence). CDR3 size: 11 residues. The V end lost 0 bases, the J end lost 5 bases, and 1 base lay between the germline ends. Here the CDR3 reads CATSRDETQYF. The CDR3 DNA reads as TGTGCCACCAGCAGAGACGAGACCCAGTACTTC.

The chain carries TRBV27 and TRBJ2-5; tentatively, D is TRBD1 (6 bases). The CDR3 covers 16 residues. In germline, CDR1 is MNHEY, CDR2 SMNVEV (reference sequence). The V gene lost 5 bases and the J gene lost 0 bases, with 16 bases spanning the gap. DNA for the CDR3: TGTGCCAGCAGTATCCACCAGGGGCAGCACCAAGAGACCCAGTACTTC. Its protein product is CASSIHQGQHQETQYF.

This clonotype was counted only a few times. The J gene is TRBJ1-5, the V gene TRBV6-5; a possible D gene is TRBD1 (6 bases). This CDR3 contains 13 residues. Trimming took 6 bases from V and 2 from J, leaving 8 bases between them. Germline values: CDR1 MNHEY, CDR2 SVGAGI. CDR3 nucleotides: TGTGCCAGCAGGCGACAGGGCAATCAGCCCCAGCATTTT. Translated, it gives CASRRQGNQPQHF.

This clonotype was seen a few times. CDR3 in DNA: TGTGCCAGCAGGGGGACAGGGCGTAGGTTGACTACAGATACGCAGTATTTT. Translated: CASRGTGRRLTTDTQYF. The chain recombines TRBV7-9 with TRBJ2-3; 9 bases agree with TRBD1. The CDR3 length is 17 residues. V gave up 6 bases and J gave up 3 bases; unmatched junction bases: 13. Per germline, CDR1 SEHNR and CDR2 FQNEAQ (reference sequence).

This clonotype came up a few times. The J gene is TRBJ2-1, the V gene TRBV7-6, with a tentative D call TRBD1 (5 bases). The V gene lost 5 bases and the J gene lost 9 bases, with 20 bases spanning the gap. The germline V gene encodes CDR1 SGHVS and CDR2 FNYEAQ. CDR3 length equals 15 residues. CDR3 coding DNA: TGTGCCAGCAGCCGAAATACTCAGGGTTGGGGTGAGCAGTTCTTC. It specifies CASSRNTQGWGEQFF.

This clonotype was found a few times. The CDR3 bases are TGTGCCAGCAGCTCTCGGGACAACTACGAGCAGTACTTC. Translated, it gives CASSSRDNYEQYF. The chain is built from TRBV7-9 and TRBJ2-7, with D perhaps matching TRBD1 (6 bases). The germline gives CDR1 SEHNR, CDR2 FQNEAQ (reference sequence). This CDR3 contains 13 residues. Trimming pared 4 bases from V and 3 bases from J, leaving 10 bases between.

This sequence joins TRBV5-4 and TRBJ1-1, with D possibly TRBD1 on 6 matching bases. This CDR3 region has 14 residues. V lost 4 bases and J lost 0, with 10 bases in between. Germline values: CDR1 SGHNT, CDR2 YYREEE (reference sequence). CDR3 nucleotide sequence: TGTGCCAGCAGCATTGACAGGATGAACACTGAAGCTTTCTTT. Translation gives CASSIDRMNTEAFF.

This clonotype was observed a few times. V is TRBV5-1 and J is TRBJ2-1; TRBD2 aligns across 13 bases. J lost 6 bases, V lost 3 bases, and 6 bases had no gene match. This CDR3 spans 16 amino acids. Germline CDR1 is SGHRS and CDR2 is YFSETQ. The CDR3, as DNA: TGCGCCAGCAGCTCGACTAGCGGGGGGATCGCCAATGAGCAGTTCTTC. Translated: CASSSTSGGIANEQFF.

This clonotype was seen only a few times. The chain employs TRBV19 and TRBJ1-3, with D hard to call. CDR3 length equals 14 residues. V lost 7 bases to trimming and J lost 0 bases, with 10 bases between them. Looked up from germline, CDR1 is LNHDA and CDR2 is SQIVND (reference sequence). The CDR3 is CASNPQLSGNTIYF. CDR3 sequence (DNA): TGTGCCAGTAACCCACAGCTCTCTGGAAACACCATATATTTT.

The V gene is TRBV19, the J gene TRBJ1-2; 8 positions agree with TRBD1. CDR3 length: 12 amino acids. Looked up from germline, CDR1 is LNHDA and CDR2 is SQIVND (reference sequence). After removal of 11 bases from V and 3 bases from J, the junction contained 5 bases not matched to a gene. The CDR3, as DNA: TGTGCCGCCCAGGGGGCAGACTATGGCTACACCTTC. Translated, it gives CAAQGADYGYTF.

The chain employs TRBV12-5 and TRBJ1-1; TRBD1 agrees at 9 bases. The CDR3 length is 14 residues. The trim removed 6 bases at V and 5 bases at J, leaving 7 bases unmatched. Germline CDR1 reads LGHNT; CDR2 reads FRNRAP. The CDR3 spells CASGQTGGWTEAFF. The CDR3 DNA sequence: TGTGCTAGTGGCCAGACAGGGGGTTGGACTGAAGCTTTCTTT.

The chain employs TRBV6-6 and TRBJ1-5; D is unresolved. Germline CDR1 is MNHNY and CDR2 is SVGAGI (reference sequence). V lost 6 bases to trimming and J lost 0 bases, with 3 bases between them. The length of the CDR3 is 12 residues. DNA for the CDR3: TGTGCCAGCAGGGTTAGCAATCAGCCCCAGCATTTT. This translates into CASRVSNQPQHF.

The chain joins TRBV28 to TRBJ2-5, with D perhaps assigned TRBD1 or TRBD2 (5 bases each). The CDR3 totals 12 residues. The germline V gene encodes CDR1 MDHEN and CDR2 SYDVKM. The V gene lost 1 base and the J gene lost 7 bases, with 7 bases spanning the gap. Here the CDR3 DNA reads TGTGCCAGCAGTTTATTGAGGGGGACCCAGTACTTC. Its translation is CASSLLRGTQYF.

This clonotype was counted ten times or more. The chain carries TRBV7-2 and TRBJ2-7; D may match TRBD1 or TRBD2 (6 bases each). Germline V gene data show CDR1 as SGHTA and CDR2 as FQGNSA. V was pared by 5 bases and J by 2 bases, with 16 bases between. CDR3 size: 15 residues. As DNA, the CDR3 is TGTGCCAGCAGCCGCGCTACGGGGGCGCCCTACGAGCAGTACTTC. The encoded protein is CASSRATGAPYEQYF.

The V and J genes are TRBV11-3 and TRBJ2-3; TRBD2 matches at 12 bases. V was clipped by 2 bases and J by 9 bases; unmatched bases: 24. Germline CDR1 reads SGHNT; CDR2 reads YENEEA. The length of the CDR3 is 21 residues. The CDR3 here is CASSLPARSRDRPSGRGTQYF. The CDR3, as DNA: TGTGCCAGCAGCTTACCAGCCCGGTCCCGGGACCGCCCTAGCGGGAGGGGGACGCAGTATTTT.

The chain combines TRBV7-6 with TRBJ2-5, with D unclear. Germline CDR1 SGHVS, CDR2 FNYEAQ. The length of the CDR3 is 15 residues. V was pared by 1 base and J by 5 bases, with 14 bases between. CDR3 sequence: CASSLGPQVLETQYF. In nucleotides, the CDR3 is TGTGCCAGCAGCTTAGGACCGCAGGTGTTGGAGACCCAGTACTTC. Combining the CDR3 with reference TRBV7-6 and TRBJ2-5 gives the whole variable domain GAGVSQSPRYKVTKRGQDVALRCDPISGHVSLYWYRQALGQGPEFLTYFNYEAQQDKSGLPNDRFSAERPEGSISTLTIQRTEQRDSAMYRCASSLGPQVLETQYFGPGTRLLVL.

The chain combines TRBV19 with TRBJ2-1; 9 bases align to TRBD1. This CDR3 comprises 15 residues. J was trimmed by 8 bases and V by 4 bases; bases with no gene match: 9. In germline, CDR1 is LNHDA, CDR2 SQIVND (reference sequence). CDR3 in DNA: TGTGCCAGTAGTAGACCGGGACAGGGTCTCGATGAGCAGTTCTTC. Translating gives CASSRPGQGLDEQFF.

The chain employs TRBV12-3 or TRBV12-4 and TRBJ2-5, with a possible D match to TRBD2 (5 bases). CDR3 length: 15 amino acids. Trimming took off 6 bases at V and 2 bases at J, with 16 bases between the two ends. CDR3 residues: CASRQDWDPQETQYF. The CDR3 nucleotides are TGTGCCAGCAGGCAGGACTGGGATCCTCAAGAGACCCAGTACTTC.

This chain connects TRBV3-1 to TRBJ2-1, with 9 bases lining up with TRBD2. Germline trimming cut 0 bases from V and 3 bases from J; bases unmatched to any gene: 9. The CDR3 runs to 18 residues. CDR1 LGHDT and CDR2 YNNKEL come from the germline V gene (reference sequence). The CDR3 here is CASSQDQPSGIIYNEQFF. Here the CDR3 DNA reads TGTGCCAGCAGCCAAGATCAGCCTAGCGGGATTATCTACAATGAGCAGTTCTTC.

CDR3 DNA sequence: TGTGCTAGTGGTTTGAGAACAGGCGTCTCTCAGCCCCAGCATTTT. The encoded protein is CASGLRTGVSQPQHF. This chain uses TRBV12-5 with TRBJ1-5, with D tentatively TRBD1 (5 bases). V lost 2 bases to trimming and J lost 6 bases, with 14 bases between them. The length of the CDR3 is 15 residues. The germline V gene has CDR1 LGHNT and CDR2 FRNRAP.

This sequence joins TRBV7-2 and TRBJ2-7; D gene uncertain. Germline CDR1 is SGHTA and CDR2 is FQGNSA. V was trimmed by 2 bases and J by 6 bases, leaving 11 bases between them. The CDR3 totals 13 residues. Here the CDR3 reads CASSLTLFGEQYF. The CDR3 nucleotides are TGTGCCAGCAGCTTAACCTTATTCGGCGAGCAGTACTTC.